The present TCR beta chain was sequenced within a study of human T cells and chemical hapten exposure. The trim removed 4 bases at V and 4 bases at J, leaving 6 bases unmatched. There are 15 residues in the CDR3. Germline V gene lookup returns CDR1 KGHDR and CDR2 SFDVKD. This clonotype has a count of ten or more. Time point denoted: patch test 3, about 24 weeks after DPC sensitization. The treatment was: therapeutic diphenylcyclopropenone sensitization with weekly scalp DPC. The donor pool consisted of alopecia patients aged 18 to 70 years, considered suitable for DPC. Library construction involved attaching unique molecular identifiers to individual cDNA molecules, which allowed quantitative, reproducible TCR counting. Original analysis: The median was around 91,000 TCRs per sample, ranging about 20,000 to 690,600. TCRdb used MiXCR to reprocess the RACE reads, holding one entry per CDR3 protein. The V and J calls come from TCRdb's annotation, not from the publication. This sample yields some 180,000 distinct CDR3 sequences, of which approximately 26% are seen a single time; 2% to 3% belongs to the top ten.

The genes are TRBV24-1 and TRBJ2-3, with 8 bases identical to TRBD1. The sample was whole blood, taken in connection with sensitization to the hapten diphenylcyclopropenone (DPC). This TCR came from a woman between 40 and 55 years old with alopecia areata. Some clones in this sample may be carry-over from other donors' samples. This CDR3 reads CATSDPGQGPDTQYF. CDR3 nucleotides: TGTGCCACCAGTGACCCCGGACAGGGCCCAGATACGCAGTATTTT.